These 30 T cell receptor beta chains came from one sample sequenced in a study of control samples from healthy donors and cancer patients. Sequenced by immunoSEQ multiplex PCR; TCRdb stores in-frame clones only, minus some. Of over 100,000 clones in the sample, approximately 92% are singletons; the top ten hold about 2.7%. The specimen sequenced was blood. The receptors come from a man aged 35-49 years in good health.

The chain employs TRBV5-4 and TRBJ2-7; possible D gene TRBD1, 6 bases. V was trimmed by 4 bases and J by 2 bases, leaving 16 bases between them. In germline, CDR1 is SGHNT, CDR2 YYREEE (reference sequence). CDR3 length: 15 residues. CDR3 protein: CASSRSGHGTYEQYF. The CDR3, as DNA: TGTGCCAGCAGCCGATCGGGACATGGAACCTACGAGCAGTACTTC.

V gene TRBV18 combines with J gene TRBJ2-5; D remains ambiguous. The germline V and J ends were trimmed by 2 bases and 3 bases, with 7 bases remaining between them. Germline V gene sequence: CDR1 KGHSH, CDR2 LQKENI. There are 13 residues in the CDR3. CDR3 nucleotides: TGTGCCAGCTCACCAGACGAAGAAGAGACCCAGTACTTC. Protein product: CASSPDEEETQYF.

The chain has TRBV19 and TRBJ1-5, with 9 bases matching TRBD1. This CDR3 has 15 residues. Trimming removed 2 bases from V and 2 bases from J; junction bases left unmatched: 1. Per the germline V gene, CDR1 is LNHDA and CDR2 is SQIVND (reference sequence). CDR3 bases: TGTGCCAGTAGTATAACAGGGGGCGGCAATCAGCCCCAGCATTTT. Amino acid sequence: CASSITGGGNQPQHF. The full variable domain, with the rest looked up from reference TRBV19 and TRBJ1-5, is DGGITQSPKYLFRKEGQNVTLSCEQNLNHDAMYWYRQDPGQGLRLIYYSQIVNDFQKGDIAEGYSVSREKKESFPLTVTSAQKNPTAFYLCASSITGGGNQPQHFGDGTRLSIL.

The genes are TRBV14 and TRBJ2-2, with D possibly matching TRBD1 (6 bases). CDR1 and CDR2 from the germline V gene are SGHDN and FVKESK. This CDR3 has 17 amino acids. Trimming removed 3 bases at V and 1 base at J, with 15 bases between. The CDR3 region is CASSHDWTALNTGELFF. The CDR3 DNA follows: TGTGCCAGCAGCCATGATTGGACAGCCTTGAACACCGGGGAGCTGTTTTTT.

This clone was seen a single time. This chain links TRBV24-1 with TRBJ1-3; D possibly corresponds to TRBD1 (6 bases). This CDR3 contains 13 residues. CDR1 KGHDR and CDR2 SFDVKD come from the germline V gene. Between the trimmed V and J ends, which lost 9 bases and 2 bases, there was a span of 10 bases. The CDR3 loop is CATQDRAGNTIYF. CDR3 nucleotides: TGTGCCACCCAGGACAGAGCTGGAAACACCATATATTTT.

The V gene is TRBV11-2, the J gene TRBJ1-1; 9 bases map to TRBD1. The J segment lost 3 bases and the V segment lost 5 bases, leaving 4 bases of the junction unmatched. The CDR3 totals 14 residues. Per the germline V gene, CDR1 is SGHAT and CDR2 is FQNNGV. The CDR3 is CASSHNRGHTEAFF. CDR3 sequence (DNA): TGTGCCAGCAGCCACAACAGGGGGCACACTGAAGCTTTCTTT.

This chain joins TRBV28 and TRBJ1-2; D might be TRBD1 (5 bases). The V gene's germline CDR1 is MDHEN and CDR2 SYDVKM. This CDR3 is 13 amino acids long. V lost 2 bases, J lost 7 bases, and 11 bases lay in between. The CDR3 DNA reads TGTGCCAGCAGTTTAACAGGACCCCGTGGCTACACCTTC. As protein: CASSLTGPRGYTF.

In its sample, this clone was seen once. The chain uses TRBV7-9 and TRBJ2-2; no reliable D call. V lost 7 bases and J 7 bases, leaving 22 bases between the germline ends. The CDR3 loop spans 16 amino acids. The germline CDR1 and CDR2 sequences are SEHNR and FQNEAQ (reference sequence). Here the CDR3 reads CASTKAGPIPGGELFF. In DNA, the CDR3 is TGTGCCAGCACCAAAGCTGGGCCTATCCCTGGCGGGGAGCTGTTTTTT. Complete variable domain (other parts from reference TRBV7-9 and TRBJ2-2): DTGVSQNPRHKITKRGQNVTFRCDPISEHNRLYWYRQTLGQGPEFLTYFQNEAQLEKSRLLSDRFSAERPKGSFSTLEIQRTEQGDSAMYLCASTKAGPIPGGELFFGEGSRLTVL.

In this sample, this clone turned up once. V usage is TRBV5-1 and J usage is TRBJ1-5; the match to TRBD1 covers 7 bases. The CDR3 is 13 amino acids. The J segment lost 4 bases and the V segment lost 7 bases, leaving 5 bases of the junction unmatched. From germline, CDR1 is SGHRS and CDR2 YFSETQ. DNA for the CDR3: TGCGCCAGCCGAGGGACAGAAAATCAGCCCCAGCATTTT. Encoded protein: CASRGTENQPQHF. Full variable domain (remainder filled in from reference TRBV5-1 and TRBJ1-5): KAGVTQTPRYLIKTRGQQVTLSCSPISGHRSVSWYQQTPGQGLQFLFEYFSETQRNKGNFPGRFSGRQFSNSRSEMNVSTLELGDSALYLCASRGTENQPQHFGDGTRLSIL.

J is TRBJ2-7 and V is TRBV6-1, with D perhaps TRBD1 or TRBD2 (5 bases each). Between the trimmed V and J ends, which lost 3 bases and 6 bases, there was a span of 12 bases. The CDR3 extends over 13 amino acids. Germline lookup yields CDR1 MNHNS and CDR2 SASEGT. CDR3 in amino acids: CASSDTQGVEQYF. The CDR3 coding sequence is TGTGCCAGCAGTGACACTCAGGGAGTCGAGCAGTACTTC.

V and J are TRBV6-6 and TRBJ1-5; D might be TRBD1 (6 bases). The germline gives CDR1 MNHNY, CDR2 SVGAGI (reference sequence). The CDR3 is 18 residues long. Trimming shortened V by 6 bases and J by 4 bases, and 25 bases separated the two germline ends. Here the CDR3 DNA reads TGTGCCAGCAGCCGAACTAAGACAGGTCGACAATTAAATCAGCCCCAGCATTTT. Amino acids: CASSRTKTGRQLNQPQHF.

This sequence joins TRBV27 and TRBJ1-2, with D perhaps TRBD1 (5 bases). V lost 7 bases to trimming and J lost 8 bases, with 20 bases between them. The germline V gene encodes CDR1 MNHEY and CDR2 SMNVEV (reference sequence). The CDR3 has 14 residues. Here the CDR3 reads CASTPSLGLRGYTF. The CDR3 DNA is TGTGCCAGCACCCCTAGTTTGGGACTTCGGGGCTACACCTTC.

V usage is TRBV3-1 (or the pseudogene TRBV3-2) and J usage is TRBJ1-5; no clear D. This CDR3 is 13 amino acids long. CDR1 is LGHDT, CDR2 YNNKEL, per germline (reference sequence). Trimming removed 2 bases from V and 5 bases from J, with 7 bases in between. The CDR3 nucleotides read TGTGCCAGCAGCCAATTCGGCGATCAGCCCCAGCATTTT. It is translated as CASSQFGDQPQHF.

The chain links TRBV7-3 to TRBJ2-7; D not certain. Germline CDR1 reads SGHTA; CDR2 reads FQGTGA. Trimming cost V 4 bases and J 6 bases, with 13 bases left between them. The CDR3 spans 13 residues. The CDR3 DNA reads as TGTGCCAGCAGCTATGACGGAGCGTCCGAGCAGTACTTC. This translates into CASSYDGASEQYF.

This rearrangement joins TRBV5-1 to TRBJ1-1; 10 bases align to TRBD1. Germline trimming cut 3 bases from V and 4 bases from J; bases unmatched to any gene: 3. In germline, CDR1 is SGHRS, CDR2 YFSETQ. The CDR3 is 14 residues long. The CDR3 DNA is TGCGCCAGCAGCTCCGGGACAGGGGCCACTGAAGCTTTCTTT. Translation gives CASSSGTGATEAFF.

The chain uses TRBV3-1 (or the pseudogene TRBV3-2) and TRBJ2-7; D unclear. Trimming pared 1 base from V and 7 bases from J, leaving 14 bases between. This CDR3 has 14 residues. CDR1 LGHDT and CDR2 YNNKEL come from the germline V gene (reference sequence). The CDR3 here is CASSQGASPREQYF. CDR3 in DNA: TGTGCCAGCAGCCAAGGGGCCAGCCCGCGGGAGCAGTACTTC.

The chain carries TRBV6-1 and TRBJ2-7, with 9 positions matching TRBD2. The J segment lost 6 bases and the V segment lost 2 bases, leaving 8 bases of the junction unmatched. This CDR3 contains 15 residues. CDR1 is MNHNS and CDR2 is SASEGT in the germline V gene. The CDR3 region has the DNA TGTGCCAGCAGTGAATTTCGCGGGGGGGCCCCCGAGCAGTACTTC. Amino acid sequence: CASSEFRGGAPEQYF.

The V call is TRBV4-1, the J call TRBJ1-1, with D possibly TRBD1 on 6 matching bases. The CDR3 runs 13 residues. V was clipped by 4 bases and J by 6 bases, with 12 bases between them. Germline CDR1 and CDR2: MGHRA and YSYEKL. The CDR3 reads CASSLQGSAEAFF. As DNA, the CDR3 is TGCGCCAGCAGCCTACAGGGATCCGCTGAAGCTTTCTTT.

The chain has TRBV7-9 and TRBJ2-1; perhaps D is TRBD1 or TRBD2 (5 bases each). Germline V gene sequence: CDR1 SEHNR, CDR2 FQNEAQ (reference sequence). This CDR3 has 17 amino acids. V lost 5 bases and J lost 0, with 17 bases in between. The CDR3 region has the DNA TGTGCCAGCAGCCCGACGACAGACTACAGCTCCTACAATGAGCAGTTCTTC. Protein product: CASSPTTDYSSYNEQFF.

The chain joins TRBV11-3 to TRBJ1-1, with D maybe TRBD1 (5 bases). Germline V gives CDR1 SGHNT, CDR2 YENEEA. There are 13 residues in the CDR3. V lost 1 base and J lost 13, with 16 bases in between. The CDR3 sequence is CASSLGTWEVGFF. CDR3 sequence (DNA): TGTGCCAGCAGCTTAGGGACATGGGAGGTTGGTTTCTTT.

The V call is TRBV5-1, the J call TRBJ1-4, with D maybe TRBD1 (5 bases). Looked up from germline, CDR1 is SGHRS and CDR2 is YFSETQ. The CDR3 consists of 16 residues. Trimming removed 2 bases from V and 1 base from J, with 12 bases in between. In DNA, the CDR3 is TGCGCCAGCAGCTTTCCGGATGGGGGAACTAATGAAAAACTGTTTTTT. This encodes CASSFPDGGTNEKLFF.

This clone was seen more than once but under ten times. The V call is TRBV2, the J call TRBJ2-2; D uncertain. V was pared by 6 bases and J by 1 base, with 6 bases between. CDR3 length equals 13 residues. Germline CDR1 SNHLY, CDR2 FYNNEI. CDR3 nucleotides: TGTGCCAGCAGCGCATTGAACACCGGGGAGCTGTTTTTT. Translated, it gives CASSALNTGELFF.

The chain couples TRBV5-1 to TRBJ1-6; a possible D gene is TRBD1 (6 bases). Trimming took off 4 bases at V and 7 bases at J, with 18 bases between the two ends. This CDR3 region has 16 residues. Looked up from germline, CDR1 is SGHRS and CDR2 is YFSETQ. The CDR3 loop is CASSEGGSRGNSPLHF. CDR3 nucleotide sequence: TGCGCCAGCAGCGAGGGGGGGAGCAGGGGAAATTCACCCCTCCACTTT.

This clone has only one observation. The J gene is TRBJ2-5, the V gene TRBV19; no clear D gene. The CDR3 extends over 14 amino acids. Between the trimmed V and J ends, which lost 1 base and 5 bases, there was a span of 11 bases. The germline V gene encodes CDR1 LNHDA and CDR2 SQIVND (reference sequence). Written as DNA, the CDR3 is TGTGCCAGTAGTATAGCTGGTCTCGGGGAGACCCAGTACTTC. Its translation is CASSIAGLGETQYF.

The chain employs TRBV5-6 and TRBJ2-2; possibly TRBD2 for D (5 bases). V lost 3 bases, J lost 5 bases, and 8 bases lay in between. Germline V CDR1 and CDR2: SGHDT, YYEEEE. The CDR3 totals 13 residues. CDR3 sequence: CASSSQRTGELFF. The CDR3 nucleotides read TGTGCCAGCAGCTCCCAGCGGACCGGGGAGCTGTTTTTT.

This sequence joins TRBV6-6 and TRBJ2-7; D unclear. Germline V gives CDR1 MNHNY, CDR2 SVGAGI (reference sequence). V gave up 6 bases and J gave up 0 bases, with 15 bases separating them. There are 15 residues in the CDR3. In nucleotides, the CDR3 is TGTGCCAGCAGACCCCGGATCCAGAGCTCCTACGAGCAGTACTTC. Protein product: CASRPRIQSSYEQYF.

The genes are TRBV7-9 and TRBJ1-6; TRBD1 matches at 8 bases. The germline V gene encodes CDR1 SEHNR and CDR2 FQNEAQ (reference sequence). This CDR3 has 15 amino acids. Germline trimming cut 4 bases from V and 7 bases from J; bases unmatched to any gene: 6. The CDR3 sequence: CASSSQGGLNSPLHF. CDR3 bases: TGTGCCAGCAGCTCACAGGGGGGGTTAAATTCACCCCTCCACTTT.

This clone was observed once. The gene calls are TRBV7-3 and TRBJ1-1; D unclear. Germline V gene sequence: CDR1 SGHTA, CDR2 FQGTGA. This CDR3 is built from 13 residues. The ends were cut back, 1 base at V and 7 bases at J, with 10 bases in the middle. The CDR3 sequence is CASSLSTNGEAFF. The DNA for the CDR3 is TGTGCCAGCAGCTTAAGTACTAACGGTGAAGCTTTCTTT.

The chain combines TRBV10-2 with TRBJ2-7, with 12 positions matching TRBD2. Germline V gives CDR1 WSHSY, CDR2 SAAADI. There are 14 residues in the CDR3. J was trimmed by 3 bases and V by 8 bases; bases with no gene match: 5. CDR3 in amino acids: CASWRTSGVYEQYF. The CDR3 DNA is TGCGCCAGCTGGAGGACTAGCGGGGTCTACGAGCAGTACTTC.

V usage is TRBV5-1 and J usage is TRBJ1-1; D unresolved. Germline CDR1 reads SGHRS; CDR2 reads YFSETQ. The CDR3 is 14 amino acids. V gave up 4 bases and J gave up 0 bases, with 10 bases separating them. DNA of the CDR3: TGCGCCAGCAGCAAGGCTCAGATGAACACTGAAGCTTTCTTT. Its protein is CASSKAQMNTEAFF.